Below, one T cell receptor (beta chain) is given with its context. As originally analysed: Estimates of nucleated cell counts were drawn from the amplification of reference gene primers. The data were produced by immunoSEQ multiplex PCR, yet TCRdb's version contains in-frame clones alone and is incomplete. V and J calls and clone size are copied from that table; D and trimming were computed from the DNA. The data hold around 300,000 clones, with 90% observed a single time. The sample originates from a study of blood T cell repertoires in COVID-19. Each participant's cohort was designated according to participant-reported clinical history. The CDR3 has 14 amino acids. Germline values: CDR1 LGHDT, CDR2 YNNKEL (reference sequence). V was pared by 4 bases and J by 7 bases, with 7 bases of the junction left unmatched.

The sequencing sample was made of PBMCs or T cells enriched from blood (not recorded which). The TCR sequence derives from a woman aged 18-35 years with acute COVID-19. The chain has TRBV3-1 (or the pseudogene TRBV3-2) and TRBJ1-2; 9 bases are a match to TRBD1. The CDR3 spells CASSRDRVESGYTF. The DNA of the CDR3 is TGTGCCAGCAGCCGGGACAGGGTTGAGTCTGGCTACACCTTC.